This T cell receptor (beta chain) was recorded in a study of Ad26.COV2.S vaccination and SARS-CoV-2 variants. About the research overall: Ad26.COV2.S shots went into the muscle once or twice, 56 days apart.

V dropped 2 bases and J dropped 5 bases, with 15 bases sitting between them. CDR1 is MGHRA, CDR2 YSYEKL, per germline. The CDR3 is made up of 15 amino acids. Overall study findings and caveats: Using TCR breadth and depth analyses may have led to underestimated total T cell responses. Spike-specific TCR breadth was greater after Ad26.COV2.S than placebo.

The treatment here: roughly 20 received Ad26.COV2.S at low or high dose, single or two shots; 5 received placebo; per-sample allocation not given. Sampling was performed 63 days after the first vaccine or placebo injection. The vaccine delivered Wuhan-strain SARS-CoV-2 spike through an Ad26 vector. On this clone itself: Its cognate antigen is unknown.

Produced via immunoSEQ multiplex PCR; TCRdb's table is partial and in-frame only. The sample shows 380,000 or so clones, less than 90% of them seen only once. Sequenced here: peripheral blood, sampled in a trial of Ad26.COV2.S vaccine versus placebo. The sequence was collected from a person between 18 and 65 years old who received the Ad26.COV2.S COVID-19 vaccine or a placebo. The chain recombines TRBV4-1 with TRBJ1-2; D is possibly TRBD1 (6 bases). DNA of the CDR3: TGCGCCAGCAGCCAACCCGGACAGCTACCTTATGGCTACACCTTC. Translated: CASSQPGQLPYGYTF.